The clone carrying this T cell receptor beta chain was seen a single time. Different DNA sequences within this sample yield the same CDR3. Each subset's genomic DNA was split evenly across several immunoSEQ plates. TCRdb keeps only in-frame clones here, not all; method: immunoSEQ multiplex PCR. Found here are 2,500,000 or so clones, 85% to 95% of them singletons; the top ten hold around 0.38%. This sample stems from a study of shared clonotypes between healthy human individuals. Study information: A couple of female and three male donors aged 18 to 49 were enrolled.

Trimming stripped 2 bases from V and 2 bases from J, with 7 bases between. The CDR3 runs 14 residues. The germline V gene has CDR1 MDHEN and CDR2 SYDVKM. The sample taken for sequencing was naive CD4+ T cells from PBMCs. The subset was: CD45RA+ positively selected. The clonotype was recovered from a man aged 18 to 35 in good health. Some clones in this sample may be carry-over from other donors' samples. The chain uses TRBV28 and TRBJ2-1, with D perhaps TRBD2 (5 bases). The DNA for the CDR3 is TGTGCCAGCAGTTTAACCGGGACCTACAATGAGCAGTTCTTC. Amino acids: CASSLTGTYNEQFF.